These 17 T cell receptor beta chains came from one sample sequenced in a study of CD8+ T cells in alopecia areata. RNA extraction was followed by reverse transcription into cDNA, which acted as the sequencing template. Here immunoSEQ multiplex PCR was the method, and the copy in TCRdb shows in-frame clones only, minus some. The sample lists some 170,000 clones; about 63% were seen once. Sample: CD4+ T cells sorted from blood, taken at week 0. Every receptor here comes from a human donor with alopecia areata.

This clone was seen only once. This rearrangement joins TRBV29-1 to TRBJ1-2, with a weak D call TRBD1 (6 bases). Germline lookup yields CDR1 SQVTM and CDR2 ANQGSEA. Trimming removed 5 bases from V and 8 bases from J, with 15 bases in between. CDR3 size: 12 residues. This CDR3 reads CSVIDSGEGYTF. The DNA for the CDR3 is TGCAGCGTTATCGACTCAGGGGAGGGCTACACCTTC.

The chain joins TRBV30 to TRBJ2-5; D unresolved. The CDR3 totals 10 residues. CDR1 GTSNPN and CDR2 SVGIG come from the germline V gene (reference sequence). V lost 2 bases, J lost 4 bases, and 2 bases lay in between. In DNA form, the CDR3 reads TGTGCCTGGAGTAGAGAGACCCAGTACTTC. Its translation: CAWSRETQYF.

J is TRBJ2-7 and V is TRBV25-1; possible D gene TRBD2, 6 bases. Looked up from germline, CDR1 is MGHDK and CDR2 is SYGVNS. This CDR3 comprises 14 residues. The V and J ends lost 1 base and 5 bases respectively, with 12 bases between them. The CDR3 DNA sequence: TGTGCCAGCAGTGAATCCGGGAGAAGGAACGAGCAGTACTTC. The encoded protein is CASSESGRRNEQYF.

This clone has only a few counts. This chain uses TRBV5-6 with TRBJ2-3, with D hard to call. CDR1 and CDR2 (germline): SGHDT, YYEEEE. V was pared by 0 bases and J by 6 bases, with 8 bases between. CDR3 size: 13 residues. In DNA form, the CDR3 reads TGTGCCAGCAGCTTGGGTGTCCCTGATACGCAGTATTTT. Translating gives CASSLGVPDTQYF.

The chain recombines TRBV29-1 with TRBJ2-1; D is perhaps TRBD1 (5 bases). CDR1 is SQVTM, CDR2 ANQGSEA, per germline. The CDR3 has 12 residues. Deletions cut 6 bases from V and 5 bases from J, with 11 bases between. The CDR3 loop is CSVEPRDNEQFF. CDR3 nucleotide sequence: TGCAGCGTAGAACCCAGGGACAATGAGCAGTTCTTC.

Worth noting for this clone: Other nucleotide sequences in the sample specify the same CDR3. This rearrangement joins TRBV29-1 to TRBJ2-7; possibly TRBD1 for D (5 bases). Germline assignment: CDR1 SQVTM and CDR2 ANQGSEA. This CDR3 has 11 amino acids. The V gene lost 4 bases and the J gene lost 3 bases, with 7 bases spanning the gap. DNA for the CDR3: TGCAGCGTTGCCGACAGCTACGAGCAGTACTTC. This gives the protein CSVADSYEQYF.

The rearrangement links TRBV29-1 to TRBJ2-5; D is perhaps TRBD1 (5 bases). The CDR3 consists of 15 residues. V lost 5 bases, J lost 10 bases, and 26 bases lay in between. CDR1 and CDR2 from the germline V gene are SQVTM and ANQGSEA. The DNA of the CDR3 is TGCAGCGTTCCTGAGCAGGGCAACTACTTAAGGGGCCAGTACTTC. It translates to CSVPEQGNYLRGQYF.

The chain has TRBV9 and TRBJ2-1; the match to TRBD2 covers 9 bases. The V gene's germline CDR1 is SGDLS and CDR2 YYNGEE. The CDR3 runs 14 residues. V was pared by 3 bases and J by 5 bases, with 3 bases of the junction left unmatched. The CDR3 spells CASSGLAVDNEQFF. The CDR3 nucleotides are TGTGCCAGCAGCGGACTAGCGGTTGACAATGAGCAGTTCTTC.

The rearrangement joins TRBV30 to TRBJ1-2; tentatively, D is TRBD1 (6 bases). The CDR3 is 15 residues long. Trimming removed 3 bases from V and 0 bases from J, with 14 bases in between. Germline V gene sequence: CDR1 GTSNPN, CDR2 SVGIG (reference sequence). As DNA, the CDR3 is TGTGCCTGGAGCCGGGGGCAAACGGCTAACTATGGCTACACCTTC. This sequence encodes CAWSRGQTANYGYTF.

The CDR3 region has the DNA TGTGCCAGTCGCGTCACGACTAGCGCCCACAATGAGCAGTTCTTC. Encoded protein: CASRVTTSAHNEQFF. The V gene is TRBV19, the J gene TRBJ2-1, with 8 bases matching TRBD2. The V segment lost 8 bases and the J segment 5 bases; nucleotides outside the gene matches: 11. Germline CDR1 LNHDA, CDR2 SQIVND (reference sequence). This CDR3 contains 15 residues.

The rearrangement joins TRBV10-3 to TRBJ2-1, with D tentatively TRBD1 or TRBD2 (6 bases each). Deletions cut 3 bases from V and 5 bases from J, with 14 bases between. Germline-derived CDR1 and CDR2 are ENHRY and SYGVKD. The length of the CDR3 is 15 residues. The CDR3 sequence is CAISELGGRNNEQFF. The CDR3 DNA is TGTGCCATCAGTGAATTAGGGGGGAGAAACAATGAGCAGTTCTTC.

CDR3 sequence (DNA): TGCGCCAGCAGCCCCTACCTGGACAGGGAAAAGACCCAGTACTTC. This gives the protein CASSPYLDREKTQYF. The J gene is TRBJ2-5, the V gene TRBV5-1, with 8 bases aligning to TRBD1. The CDR3 extends over 15 amino acids. Germline trimming cut 4 bases from V and 6 bases from J; bases unmatched to any gene: 11. In germline, CDR1 is SGHRS, CDR2 YFSETQ.

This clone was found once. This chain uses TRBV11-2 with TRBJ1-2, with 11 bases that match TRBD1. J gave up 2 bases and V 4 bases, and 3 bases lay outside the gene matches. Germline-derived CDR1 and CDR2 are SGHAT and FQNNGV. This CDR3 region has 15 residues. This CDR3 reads CASSSRDRGNYGYTF. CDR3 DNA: TGTGCCAGCAGCTCTCGGGACAGGGGGAACTATGGCTACACCTTC.

In DNA form, the CDR3 reads TGCAGCGTCGGGACGAGCTCTGGAAACACCATATATTTT. Translated, it gives CSVGTSSGNTIYF. This sequence joins TRBV29-1 and TRBJ1-3, with D tentatively TRBD1 (5 bases). This CDR3 spans 13 amino acids. V gave up 6 bases and J gave up 0 bases, with 9 bases separating them. Germline CDR1 SQVTM, CDR2 ANQGSEA.

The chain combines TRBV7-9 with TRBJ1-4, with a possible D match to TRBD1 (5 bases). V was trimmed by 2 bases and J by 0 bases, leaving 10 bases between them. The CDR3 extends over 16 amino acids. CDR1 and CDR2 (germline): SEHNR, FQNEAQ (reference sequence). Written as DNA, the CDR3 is TGTGCCAGCAGCTTATTGTCAGGGACAACTAATGAAAAACTGTTTTTT. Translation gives CASSLLSGTTNEKLFF. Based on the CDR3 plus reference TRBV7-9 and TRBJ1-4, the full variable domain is DTGVSQNPRHKITKRGQNVTFRCDPISEHNRLYWYRQTLGQGPEFLTYFQNEAQLEKSRLLSDRFSAERPKGSFSTLEIQRTEQGDSAMYLCASSLLSGTTNEKLFFGSGTQLSVL.

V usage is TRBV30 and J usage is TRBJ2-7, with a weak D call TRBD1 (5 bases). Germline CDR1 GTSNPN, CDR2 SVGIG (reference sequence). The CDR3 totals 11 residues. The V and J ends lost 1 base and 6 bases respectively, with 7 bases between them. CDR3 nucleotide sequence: TGTGCCTGGAGTGGACAGTTCGAGCAGTACTTC. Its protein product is CAWSGQFEQYF.

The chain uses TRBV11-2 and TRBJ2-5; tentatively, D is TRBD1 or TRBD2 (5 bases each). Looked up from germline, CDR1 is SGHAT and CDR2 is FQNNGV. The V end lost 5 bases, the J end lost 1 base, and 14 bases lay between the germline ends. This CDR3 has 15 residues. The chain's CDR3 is CASSRPGAGQETQYF. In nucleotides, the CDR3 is TGTGCCAGCAGCCGTCCCGGGGCCGGCCAAGAGACCCAGTACTTC.